The rows below give T cell receptor beta chains drawn from one sample of a study of memory CD8 T cells in hepatitis C reinfection. Profiling relied on immunoSEQ multiplex PCR, and the TCRdb table lists in-frame clones only, not all of them. The sample shows roughly 43,000 clones, approximately 90% of them seen only once. Sequenced input: naive CD8+ T cells sorted from blood. These receptors originate from a man between 18 and 35 years old with hepatitis C virus infection. The CDR3 runs from the conserved cysteine through the conserved F or W. A D gene is named only where the DNA matches it firmly. Clone size, where shown, is once, few, many, or a class for clones that have expanded.

D	V	size	J	CDR3	DNA
NA	TRBV6-5	NA	TRBJ2-3	CASSYGSGGTDTQYF	TGTGCCAGCAGTTACGGTTCGGGAGGCACAGATACGCAGTATTTT
NA	TRBV7-9	NA	TRBJ1-1	CASSLLLGPGNTEAFF	TGTGCCAGCAGCTTGCTTTTAGGTCCGGGGAACACTGAAGCTTTCTTT
NA	TRBV12-5	NA	TRBJ1-4	CASGLPGMLYSNEKLFF	TGTGCTAGTGGTCTTCCGGGGATGTTGTATTCTAATGAAAAACTGTTTTTT
TRBD2	TRBV7-6	NA	TRBJ2-2	CASSPRAPLAGGQWGELFF	TGTGCCAGCAGCCCCCGAGCCCCACTAGCGGGGGGACAGTGGGGGGAGCTGTTTTTT
TRBD2	TRBV7-9	NA	TRBJ2-7	CASSLPLAGGSYEQYF	TGTGCCAGCAGCCTCCCATTAGCGGGAGGTTCCTACGAGCAGTACTTC
NA	TRBV6-6	once	TRBJ1-5	CASSSQGNQPQHF	TGTGCCAGCAGTTCACAGGGCAATCAGCCCCAGCATTTT
NA	TRBV2	NA	TRBJ1-5	CASSSTGGGNQPQHF	TGTGCCAGCAGTTCCACGGGGGGGGGCAATCAGCCCCAGCATTTT
NA	TRBV7-3	NA	TRBJ2-1	CASSPLLSHRRDEQFF	TGTGCCAGCAGCCCTTTACTGTCTCACCGGCGGGATGAGCAGTTCTTC
TRBD2	TRBV6-5	NA	TRBJ2-2	CASSYSTSGNTGELFF	TGTGCCAGCAGTTACTCGACTAGCGGGAACACCGGGGAGCTGTTTTTT
NA	TRBV2	NA	TRBJ2-7	CASSDRYEQYF	TGTGCCAGCAGCGACAGGTACGAGCAGTACTTC
NA	TRBV5-4	NA	TRBJ1-2	CASSPAGANGYTF	TGTGCCAGCAGCCCAGCAGGGGCGAATGGCTACACCTTC
NA	TRBV10-2	few	TRBJ2-1	CASSAHSNEQFF	TGCGCCAGCAGCGCCCACAGCAATGAGCAGTTCTTC
TRBD1	TRBV7-2	NA	TRBJ1-2	CASSPGTGSTGYTF	TGTGCCAGCAGTCCCGGGACAGGGAGTACGGGCTACACCTTC
NA	TRBV15	NA	TRBJ1-5	CATSTGFSNQPQHF	TGTGCCACCAGCACAGGTTTTAGCAATCAGCCCCAGCATTTT
NA	TRBV6-1	once	TRBJ1-5	CASSDRDLGDQPQHF	TGTGCCAGCAGTGATAGGGACTTGGGCGATCAGCCCCAGCATTTT
TRBD1	TRBV5-5	NA	TRBJ2-7	CASSPTGVGEQYF	TGTGCCAGCAGCCCCACAGGGGTGGGTGAGCAGTACTTC
NA	TRBV11-1	NA	TRBJ2-7	CASSSYSYEQYF	TGTGCCAGCAGCTCTTACTCCTACGAGCAGTACTTC
TRBD2	TRBV9	NA	TRBJ2-1	CASSVSGTSYNEQFF	TGTGCCAGCAGCGTAAGCGGGACCTCCTACAATGAGCAGTTCTTC
NA	TRBV7-6	NA	TRBJ2-2	CASSPLARELFF	TGTGCCAGCAGCCCTTTGGCCAGGGAGCTGTTTTTT
TRBD2	TRBV5-6	NA	TRBJ2-3	CASSILAASTDTQYF	TGTGCCAGCAGTATACTAGCGGCTAGCACAGATACGCAGTATTTT
TRBD2	TRBV28	NA	TRBJ2-3	CASSLGAGVLLTDTQYF	TGTGCCAGCAGTTTAGGAGCGGGAGTTCTCTTAACAGATACGCAGTATTTT
NA	TRBV4-1	NA	TRBJ1-6	CASSTQVGPYNSPLHF	TGCGCCAGCAGCACTCAGGTGGGGCCCTATAATTCACCCCTCCACTTT
NA	TRBV10-1	NA	TRBJ2-3	CASSESIQAPDTQYF	TGCGCCAGCAGTGAGTCGATCCAGGCCCCAGATACGCAGTATTTT
NA	TRBV10-3	once	TRBJ1-3	CAISGDGSGNTIYF	TGTGCCATCAGCGGGGATGGCTCTGGAAACACCATATATTTT
TRBD1	TRBV27	NA	TRBJ2-7	CASSFATGAYEQYF	TGTGCCAGCAGTTTCGCGACAGGGGCCTACGAGCAGTACTTC
NA	TRBV19	NA	TRBJ2-7	CASSLGTPSYEQYF	TGTGCCAGTAGCCTCGGGACACCGTCCTACGAGCAGTACTTC
TRBD1	TRBV19	NA	TRBJ2-1	CASKGQGVYEQFF	TGTGCCAGTAAGGGACAGGGGGTGTATGAGCAGTTCTTC
NA	TRBV2	NA	TRBJ1-2	CASRERALGYTF	TGTGCCAGCAGGGAGAGGGCCTTGGGCTACACCTTC
TRBD1	TRBV28	NA	TRBJ1-2	CASTRQGDYGYTF	TGTGCCAGCACCAGACAGGGAGACTATGGCTACACCTTC
TRBD2	TRBV6-1	NA	TRBJ2-7	CASSATSGTYPGYEQYF	TGTGCCAGCAGTGCGACTAGCGGGACCTACCCAGGCTACGAGCAGTACTTC
TRBD2	TRBV27	NA	TRBJ2-3	CASTPLAAGDSDTQYF	TGTGCCAGCACCCCCCTCGCAGCGGGGGACTCAGATACGCAGTATTTT
TRBD2	TRBV5-6	NA	TRBJ2-5	CASSLTTGGFQETQYF	TGTGCCAGCAGCTTGACGACGGGGGGGTTCCAAGAGACCCAGTACTTC
NA	TRBV5-1	NA	TRBJ1-1	CASSLGGQPNTEAFF	TGCGCCAGCAGCTTGGGGGGACAACCGAACACTGAAGCTTTCTTT
TRBD1	TRBV6-4	few	TRBJ1-5	CASSAGQGARGQPQHF	TGTGCCAGCAGTGCGGGACAGGGGGCGCGAGGTCAGCCCCAGCATTTT
TRBD2	TRBV11-2	NA	TRBJ2-1	CASCRGTSGLNEQFF	TGTGCCAGCTGCCGGGGGACTAGCGGGTTGAATGAGCAGTTCTTC
TRBD1	TRBV15	NA	TRBJ2-1	CATSRVTGDNEQFF	TGTGCCACCAGCAGAGTTACAGGGGACAATGAGCAGTTCTTC